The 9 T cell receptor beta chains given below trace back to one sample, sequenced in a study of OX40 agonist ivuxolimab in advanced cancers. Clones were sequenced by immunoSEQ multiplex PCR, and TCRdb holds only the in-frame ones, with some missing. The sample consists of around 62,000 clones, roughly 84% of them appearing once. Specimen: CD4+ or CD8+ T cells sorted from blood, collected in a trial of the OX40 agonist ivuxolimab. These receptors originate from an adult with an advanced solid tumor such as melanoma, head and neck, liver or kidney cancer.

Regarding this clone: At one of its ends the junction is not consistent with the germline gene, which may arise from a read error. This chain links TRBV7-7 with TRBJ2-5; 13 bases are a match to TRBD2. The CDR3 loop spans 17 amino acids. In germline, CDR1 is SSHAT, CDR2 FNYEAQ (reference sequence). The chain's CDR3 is CASSGGTSGALRVTQYF. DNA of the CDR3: TGTGCTAGCAGCGGTGGGACTAGCGGGGCGTTACGTGTGACCCAGTACTTC.

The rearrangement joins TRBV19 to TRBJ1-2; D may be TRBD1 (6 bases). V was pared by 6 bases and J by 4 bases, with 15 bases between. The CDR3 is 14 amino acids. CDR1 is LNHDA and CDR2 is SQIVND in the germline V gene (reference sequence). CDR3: CASRGRGLIYGYTF. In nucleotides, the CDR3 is TGTGCCAGTAGGGGAAGGGGGTTAATCTATGGCTACACCTTC.

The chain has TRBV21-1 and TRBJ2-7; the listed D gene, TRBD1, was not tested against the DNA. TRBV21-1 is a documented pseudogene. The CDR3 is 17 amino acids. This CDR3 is CASSKTRGWADTYEQYF. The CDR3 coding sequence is TGTGCCAGCAGCAAAACGAGAGGTTGGGCGGACACCTACGAGCAGTACTTC.

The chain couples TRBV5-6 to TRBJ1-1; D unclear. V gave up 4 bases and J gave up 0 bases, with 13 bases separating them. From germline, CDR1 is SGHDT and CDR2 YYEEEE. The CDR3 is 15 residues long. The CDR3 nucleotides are TGTGCCAGCAGCCCTGCTAGAGGGTTGAACACTGAAGCTTTCTTT. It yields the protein CASSPARGLNTEAFF.

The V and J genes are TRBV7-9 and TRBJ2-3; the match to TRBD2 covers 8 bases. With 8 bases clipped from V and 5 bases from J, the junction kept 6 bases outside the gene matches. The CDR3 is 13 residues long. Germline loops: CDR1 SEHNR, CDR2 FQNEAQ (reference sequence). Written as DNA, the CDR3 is TGTGCCAGCGACCGGGGGGGCGTAGATACGCAGTATTTT. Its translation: CASDRGGVDTQYF.

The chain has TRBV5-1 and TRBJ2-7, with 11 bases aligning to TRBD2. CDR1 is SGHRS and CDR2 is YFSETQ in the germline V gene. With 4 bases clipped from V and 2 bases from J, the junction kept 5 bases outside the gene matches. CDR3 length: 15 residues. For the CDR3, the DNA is TGCGCCAGCAGCCGCGAGACTAGCGGGGCCTACGAGCAGTACTTC. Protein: CASSRETSGAYEQYF.

CDR3 nucleotides: TGTGCCAGCAGCTCACAGGGAGTTTTTGTTGAGACCCAGTACTTC. Protein product: CASSSQGVFVETQYF. The chain has TRBV7-2 and TRBJ2-5; D is perhaps TRBD1 (6 bases). Germline V lookup: CDR1 SGHTA, CDR2 FQGNSA. V was pared by 4 bases and J by 5 bases, with 17 bases between. The CDR3 runs to 15 residues.

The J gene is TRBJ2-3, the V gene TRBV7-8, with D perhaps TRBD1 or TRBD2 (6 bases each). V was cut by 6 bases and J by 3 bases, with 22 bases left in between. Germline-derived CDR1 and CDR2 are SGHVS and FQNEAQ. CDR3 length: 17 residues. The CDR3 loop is CASSQILRGPGTDTQYF. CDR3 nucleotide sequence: TGTGCCAGCAGTCAAATACTCCGGGGGCCGGGTACAGATACGCAGTATTTT.

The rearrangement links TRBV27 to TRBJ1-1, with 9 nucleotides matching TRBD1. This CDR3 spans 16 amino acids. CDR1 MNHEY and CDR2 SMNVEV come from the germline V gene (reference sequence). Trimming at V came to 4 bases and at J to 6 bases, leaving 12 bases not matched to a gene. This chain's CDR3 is CASSSGQGGFRAEAFF. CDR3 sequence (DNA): TGTGCCAGCAGTTCGGGACAGGGAGGTTTCCGGGCTGAAGCTTTCTTT.